The clone carrying this T cell receptor (beta chain) showed up many times. These data come from a study of blood T cells in healthy people across ages. Trimming removed 0 bases from V and 6 bases from J; junction bases left unmatched: 8. CDR3 length equals 15 residues. Germline V gene sequence: CDR1 SGDLS, CDR2 YYNGEE. Using a J-beta primer mix together with a sample-barcoded 5' primer, a second PCR was run for about 6 to 11 cycles. TCRdb reprocessed the 5' RACE reads with MiXCR, giving one entry per CDR3 protein. The sample consists of roughly 680,000 distinct CDR3 sequences, 52% of them appearing once. Total RNA was isolated from each sample in quantities of at least 6 micrograms.

The chain recombines TRBV9 with TRBJ2-7; TRBD2 aligns across 8 bases. This clonotype originated in an elderly woman in good health. Sequenced: blood. The CDR3 region is CASSVASGLALEQYF. DNA for the CDR3: TGTGCCAGCAGCGTAGCTTCTGGACTAGCCCTCGAGCAGTACTTC.